This T cell receptor (beta chain) was sequenced for a study of STAT3 mutations in large granular lymphocyte leukemia. Whole-study findings and limits: At least one immunodominant TCR beta clonotype appeared in every T-cell large granular lymphocyte leukemia patient.

On this clone: What it recognizes is unknown.

The protocol was immunoSEQ multiplex PCR, while the TCRdb copy is restricted to in-frame clones and leaves out a portion. The data contain approximately 43,000 clones, about 81% of them seen just once; the ten biggest clones take up roughly 0.42%. Germline V gives CDR1 SGHDN, CDR2 FVKESK. The CDR3 has 14 amino acids. V was trimmed by 1 base and J by 2 bases, leaving 9 bases between them. The sample was PBMCs. This TCR came from a human donor with T large granular lymphocyte leukemia. Some clones in this sample may be carry-over from other donors' samples. The J gene is TRBJ2-7, the V gene TRBV14, with D possibly being TRBD1 (6 bases). The CDR3 DNA is TGTGCCAGCAGCCAAGGGAACAGGGCCTACGAGCAGTACGTC. It translates to CASSQGNRAYEQYV.